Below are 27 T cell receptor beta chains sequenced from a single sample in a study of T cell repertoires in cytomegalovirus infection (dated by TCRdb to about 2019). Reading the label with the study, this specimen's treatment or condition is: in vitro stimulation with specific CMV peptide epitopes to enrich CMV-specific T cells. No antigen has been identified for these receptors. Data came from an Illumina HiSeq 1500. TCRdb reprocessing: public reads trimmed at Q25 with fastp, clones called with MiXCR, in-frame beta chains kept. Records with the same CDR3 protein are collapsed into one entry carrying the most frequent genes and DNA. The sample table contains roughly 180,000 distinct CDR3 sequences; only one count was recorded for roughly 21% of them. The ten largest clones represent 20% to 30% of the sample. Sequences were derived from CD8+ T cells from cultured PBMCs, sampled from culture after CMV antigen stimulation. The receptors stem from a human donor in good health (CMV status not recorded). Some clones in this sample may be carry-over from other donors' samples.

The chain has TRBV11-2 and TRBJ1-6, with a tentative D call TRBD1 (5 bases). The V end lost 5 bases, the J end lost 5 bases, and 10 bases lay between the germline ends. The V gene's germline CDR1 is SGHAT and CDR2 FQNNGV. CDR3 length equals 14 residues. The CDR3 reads CASSRGTDNSPLHF. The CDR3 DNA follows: TGTGCCAGCAGCCGTGGGACGGATAATTCACCCCTCCACTTT.

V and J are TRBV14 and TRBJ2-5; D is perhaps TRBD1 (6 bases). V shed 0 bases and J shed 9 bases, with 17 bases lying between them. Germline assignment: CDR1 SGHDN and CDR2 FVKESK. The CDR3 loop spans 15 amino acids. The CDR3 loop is CASSQDWGPPVPQYF. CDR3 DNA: TGTGCCAGCAGCCAAGATTGGGGGCCCCCGGTCCCCCAGTACTTC.

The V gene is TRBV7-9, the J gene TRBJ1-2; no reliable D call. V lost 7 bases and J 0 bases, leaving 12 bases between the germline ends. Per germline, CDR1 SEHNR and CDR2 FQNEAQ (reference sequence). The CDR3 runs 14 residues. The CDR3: CASTLAGSNYGYTF. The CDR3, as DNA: TGTGCCAGCACCTTGGCCGGTTCTAACTATGGCTACACCTTC.

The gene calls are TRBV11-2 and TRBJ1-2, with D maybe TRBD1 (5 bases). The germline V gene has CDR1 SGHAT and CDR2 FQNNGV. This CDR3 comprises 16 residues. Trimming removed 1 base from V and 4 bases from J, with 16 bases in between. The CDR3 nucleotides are TGTGCCAGCAGCTTAGTTAACTCCGGGACGGTCTATGGCTACACCTTC. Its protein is CASSLVNSGTVYGYTF. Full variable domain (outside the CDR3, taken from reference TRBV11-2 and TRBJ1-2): EAGVAQSPRYKIIEKRQSVAFWCNPISGHATLYWYQQILGQGPKLLIQFQNNGVVDDSQLPKDRFSAERLKGVDSTLKIQPAKLEDSAVYLCASSLVNSGTVYGYTFGSGTRLTVV.

The CDR3 protein is CASSPSPMNTEAFF. The CDR3, as DNA: TGTGCCAGCAGTCCCTCTCCCATGAACACTGAAGCTTTCTTT. The rearrangement links TRBV28 to TRBJ1-1; unclear D gene. The V end lost 5 bases, the J end lost 0 bases, and 10 bases lay between the germline ends. This CDR3 has 14 residues. Germline CDR1 reads MDHEN; CDR2 reads SYDVKM. Combining the CDR3 with reference TRBV28 and TRBJ1-1 gives the whole variable domain DVKVTQSSRYLVKRTGEKVFLECVQDMDHENMFWYRQDPGLGLRLIYFSYDVKMKEKGDIPEGYSVSREKKERFSLILESASTNQTSMYLCASSPSPMNTEAFFGQGTRLTVV.

The CDR3 DNA follows: TGTGCCAGCAGCGGGGGTCCCGAGGAGGCTGAAGCTTTCTTT. Its protein is CASSGGPEEAEAFF. V gene TRBV6-1 combines with J gene TRBJ1-1, with D perhaps TRBD1 (5 bases). Per germline, CDR1 MNHNS and CDR2 SASEGT. V lost 6 bases to trimming and J lost 6 bases, with 17 bases between them. The CDR3 is 14 amino acids.

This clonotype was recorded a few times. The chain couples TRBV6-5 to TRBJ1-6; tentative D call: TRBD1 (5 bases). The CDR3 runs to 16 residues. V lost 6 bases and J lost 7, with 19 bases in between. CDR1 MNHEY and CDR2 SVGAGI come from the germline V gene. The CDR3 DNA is TGTGCCAGCAGGCCCCATCATGCAGGGACCAATTCACCCCTCCACTTT. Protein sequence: CASRPHHAGTNSPLHF.

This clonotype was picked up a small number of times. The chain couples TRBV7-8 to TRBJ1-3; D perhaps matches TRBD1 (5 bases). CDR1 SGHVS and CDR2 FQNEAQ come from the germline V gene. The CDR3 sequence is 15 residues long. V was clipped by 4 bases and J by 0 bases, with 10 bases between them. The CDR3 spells CASSSRQRSGNTIYF. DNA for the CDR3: TGTGCCAGCAGCTCCAGACAGCGCTCTGGAAACACCATATATTTT.

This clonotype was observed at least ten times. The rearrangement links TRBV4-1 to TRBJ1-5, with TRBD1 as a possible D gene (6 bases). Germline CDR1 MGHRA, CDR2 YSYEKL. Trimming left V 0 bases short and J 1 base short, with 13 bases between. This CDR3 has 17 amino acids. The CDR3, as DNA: TGCGCCAGCAGCCAAGAACAGGACAGAGTAAGCAATCAGCCCCAGCATTTT. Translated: CASSQEQDRVSNQPQHF.

CDR3 amino acids: CASSRVTGEDQPQHF. In nucleotides, the CDR3 is TGTGCCAGCAGCAGGGTGACAGGGGAAGATCAGCCCCAGCATTTT. The chain has TRBV7-2 and TRBJ1-5; 8 positions match TRBD1. The V segment lost 5 bases and the J segment 5 bases; nucleotides outside the gene matches: 8. The germline gives CDR1 SGHTA, CDR2 FQGNSA. This CDR3 is built from 15 residues.

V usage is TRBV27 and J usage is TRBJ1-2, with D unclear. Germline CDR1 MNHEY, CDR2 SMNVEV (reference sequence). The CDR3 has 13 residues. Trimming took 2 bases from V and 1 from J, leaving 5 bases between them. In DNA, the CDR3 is TGTGCCAGCAGTTTACAGTATAACTATGGCTACACCTTC. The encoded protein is CASSLQYNYGYTF.

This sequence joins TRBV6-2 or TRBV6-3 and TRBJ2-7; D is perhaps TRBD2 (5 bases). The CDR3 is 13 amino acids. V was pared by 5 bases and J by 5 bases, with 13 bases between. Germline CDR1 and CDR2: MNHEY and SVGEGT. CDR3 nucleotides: TGTGCCAGCAGTGGAGGACCGATCAACGAGCAGTACTTC. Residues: CASSGGPINEQYF.

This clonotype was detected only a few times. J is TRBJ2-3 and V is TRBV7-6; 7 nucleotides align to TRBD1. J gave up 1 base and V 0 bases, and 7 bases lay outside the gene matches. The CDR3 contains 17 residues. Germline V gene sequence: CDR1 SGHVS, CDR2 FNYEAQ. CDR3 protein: CASSLAERGPGTDTQYF. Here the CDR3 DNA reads TGTGCCAGCAGCTTAGCGGAAAGGGGGCCTGGCACAGATACGCAGTATTTT.

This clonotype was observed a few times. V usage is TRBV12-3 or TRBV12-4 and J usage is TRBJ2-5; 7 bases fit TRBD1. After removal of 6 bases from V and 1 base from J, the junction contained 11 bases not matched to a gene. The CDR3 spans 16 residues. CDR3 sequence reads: CASRSGTALLQETQYF. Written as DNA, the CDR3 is TGTGCCAGCAGATCCGGGACAGCGCTGCTCCAAGAGACCCAGTACTTC.

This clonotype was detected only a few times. CDR3: CASSSPGQGSTDTQYF. The CDR3 DNA follows: TGTGCCAGCAGCAGTCCGGGACAGGGGAGCACAGATACGCAGTATTTT. The chain joins TRBV7-4 to TRBJ2-3, with TRBD1 matching 10 bases. Per germline, CDR1 SGHVT and CDR2 SQSDAQ. V shed 5 bases, J shed 0 bases, and the junction held 5 bases outside the gene matches. The CDR3 consists of 16 residues. Variable domain in full (rest from reference TRBV7-4 and TRBJ2-3): GAGVSQSPRYKVAKRGRDVALRCDSISGHVTLYWYRQTLGQGSEVLTYSQSDAQRDKSGRPSGRFSAERPERSVSTLKIQRTEQGDSAVYLCASSSPGQGSTDTQYFGPGTRLTVL.

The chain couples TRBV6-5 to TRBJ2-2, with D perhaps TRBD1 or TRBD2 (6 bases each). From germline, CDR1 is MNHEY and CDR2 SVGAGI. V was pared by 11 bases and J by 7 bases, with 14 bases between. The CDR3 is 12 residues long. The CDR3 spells CAGRGPDGELFF. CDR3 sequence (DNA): TGTGCCGGACGGGGGCCCGACGGGGAGCTGTTTTTT.

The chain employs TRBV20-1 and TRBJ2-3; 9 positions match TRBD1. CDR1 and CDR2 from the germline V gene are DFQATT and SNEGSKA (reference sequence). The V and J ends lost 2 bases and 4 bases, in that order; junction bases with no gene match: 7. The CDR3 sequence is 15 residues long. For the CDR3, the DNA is TGCAGTGCTAGACCAGGACAGGGGACGGCAGATACGCAGTATTTT. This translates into CSARPGQGTADTQYF.

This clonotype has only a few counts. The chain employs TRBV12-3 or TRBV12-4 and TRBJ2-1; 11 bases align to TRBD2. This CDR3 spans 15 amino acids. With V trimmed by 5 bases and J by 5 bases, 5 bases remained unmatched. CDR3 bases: TGTGCCAGCAGTCCTCTAGCGGGGGGCCACAATGAGCAGTTCTTC. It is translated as CASSPLAGGHNEQFF.

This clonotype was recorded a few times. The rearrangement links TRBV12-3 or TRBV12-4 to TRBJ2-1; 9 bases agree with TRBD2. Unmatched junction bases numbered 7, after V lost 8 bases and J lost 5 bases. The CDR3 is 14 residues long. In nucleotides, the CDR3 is TGTGCCAGCGGGGAGCGGGGGGCTCACAATGAGCAGTTCTTC. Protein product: CASGERGAHNEQFF.

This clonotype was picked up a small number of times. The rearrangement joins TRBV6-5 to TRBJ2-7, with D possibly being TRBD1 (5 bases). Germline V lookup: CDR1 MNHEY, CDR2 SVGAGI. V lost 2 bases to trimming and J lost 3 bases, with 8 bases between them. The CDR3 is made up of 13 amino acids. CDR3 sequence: CASSYGTGYEQYF. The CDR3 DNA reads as TGTGCCAGCAGTTACGGCACAGGCTACGAGCAGTACTTC.

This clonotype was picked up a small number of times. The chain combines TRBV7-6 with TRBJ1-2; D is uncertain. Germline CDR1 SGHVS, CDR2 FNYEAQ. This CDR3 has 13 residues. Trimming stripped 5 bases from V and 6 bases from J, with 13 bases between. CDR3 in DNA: TGTGCCAGCAGCCCGGGCGGCCAAGATGGCTACACCTTC. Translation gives CASSPGGQDGYTF.

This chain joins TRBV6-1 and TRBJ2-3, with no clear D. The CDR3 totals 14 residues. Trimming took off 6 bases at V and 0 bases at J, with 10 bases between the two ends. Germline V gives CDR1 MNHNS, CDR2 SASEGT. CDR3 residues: CASSLSSSTDTQYF. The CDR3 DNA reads TGTGCCAGCAGCCTTAGCAGTAGCACAGATACGCAGTATTTT.

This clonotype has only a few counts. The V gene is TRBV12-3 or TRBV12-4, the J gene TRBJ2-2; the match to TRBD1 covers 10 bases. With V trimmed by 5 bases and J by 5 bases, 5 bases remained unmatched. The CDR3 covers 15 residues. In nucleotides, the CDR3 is TGTGCCAGCAGTCCAGGGACAGGGGTTACCGGGGAGCTGTTTTTT. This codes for CASSPGTGVTGELFF.

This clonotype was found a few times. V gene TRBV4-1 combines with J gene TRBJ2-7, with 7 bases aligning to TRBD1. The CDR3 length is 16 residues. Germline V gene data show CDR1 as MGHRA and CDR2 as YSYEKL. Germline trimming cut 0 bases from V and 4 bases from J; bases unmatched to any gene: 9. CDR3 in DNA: TGCGCCAGCAGCCAAGAAAGGGGGCCACCTCCTTACGAGCAGTACTTC. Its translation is CASSQERGPPPYEQYF.

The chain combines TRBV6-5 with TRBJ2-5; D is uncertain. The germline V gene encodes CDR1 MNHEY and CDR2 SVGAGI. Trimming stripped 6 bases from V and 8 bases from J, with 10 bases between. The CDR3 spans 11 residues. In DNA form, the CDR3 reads TGTGCCAGCAGAGTCTTTTCAACCCAGTACTTC. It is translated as CASRVFSTQYF.

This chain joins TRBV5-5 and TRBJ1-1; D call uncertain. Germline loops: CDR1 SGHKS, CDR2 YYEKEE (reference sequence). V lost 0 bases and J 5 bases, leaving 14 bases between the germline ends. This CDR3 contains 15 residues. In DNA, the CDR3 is TGTGCCAGCAGCTTGGTTGGAGGCCTGGGGACTGAAGCTTTCTTT. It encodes CASSLVGGLGTEAFF.

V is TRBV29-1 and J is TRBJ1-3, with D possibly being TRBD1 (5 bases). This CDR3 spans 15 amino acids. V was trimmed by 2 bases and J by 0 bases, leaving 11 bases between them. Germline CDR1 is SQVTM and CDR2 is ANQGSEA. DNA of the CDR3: TGCAGCGTTGAAACAGGAGCCATCTCTGGAAACACCATATATTTT. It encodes CSVETGAISGNTIYF.